This T cell receptor (beta chain) was retrieved from a study of cytomegalovirus exposure and HLA in healthy donors. Findings of the study overall: Associated with cytomegalovirus, according to the listing, were 150 to 200 TCR beta chains. Per a prior analysis, the majority of TCR beta V segments were productive roughly 90% or roughly 30% of the time. Accounts indicate the classifier identified cytomegalovirus status with strong specificity and sensitivity.

A note on this clone: Its antigen remains unidentified.

PCR employed 60 Vbeta and 13 Jbeta primers. Repertoires were generated with immunoSEQ multiplex PCR, while TCRdb's copy carries only in-frame clones and drops some. The sample contains some 80,000 clones, approximately 60% of which appear only once. Per the germline V gene, CDR1 is SGHRS and CDR2 is YFSETQ. V lost 2 bases to trimming and J lost 4 bases; unmatched junction nucleotides: 5. The CDR3 extends over 16 amino acids. Input material: PBMCs. This sequence was found in a male donor in good health and CMV-seropositive. The chain is built from TRBV5-1 and TRBJ1-3; 11 bases line up with TRBD1. In nucleotides, the CDR3 is TGCGCCAGCAGCTTTTTGGGACAGGGGGAAGGAAACACCATATATTTT. This codes for CASSFLGQGEGNTIYF.